A selection of T cell receptor beta chains follows, all from one sample in a study of blood T cell repertoires in COVID-19. The method was immunoSEQ multiplex PCR; TCRdb's version includes in-frame clones alone and lacks a portion of them. In the table there are approximately 120,000 clones, around 76% of which are singletons. The sequenced sample was peripheral blood. Receptors were obtained from a man in his sixties with acute or convalescent COVID-19. Each CDR3 is given with its conserved first and last residue. Fields, in order: D gene, J gene, clone size, V gene, CDR3 DNA, CDR3 protein. A D gene is named only where the DNA matches it firmly. A clone size is listed for some rows: how often the clone was seen (once, few, many), or a class if it is expanded.

D gene: TRBD1; J gene: TRBJ1-2; clone size: .; V gene: TRBV27; CDR3 DNA: TGTGCCAGCAGTCCTACAAAAATTCGGACAGGCCTAGGCTATGGCTACACCTTC; CDR3 protein: CASSPTKIRTGLGYGYTF
D gene: TRBD1; J gene: TRBJ1-6; clone size: .; V gene: TRBV28; CDR3 DNA: TGTGCCAGCAGCCTGGGACAGAAGAATTCACCCCTCCACTTT; CDR3 protein: CASSLGQKNSPLHF
D gene: TRBD2; J gene: TRBJ2-1; clone size: .; V gene: TRBV14; CDR3 DNA: TGTGCCAGCAGCCAAGTCGGCGGGGGGAAGGTCAATGAGCAGTTCTTC; CDR3 protein: CASSQVGGGKVNEQFF
D gene: TRBD1; J gene: TRBJ2-5; clone size: .; V gene: TRBV6-5; CDR3 DNA: TGTGCCAGCAGTTACTCAGGGGGCAGGGAGACCCAGTACTTC; CDR3 protein: CASSYSGGRETQYF
D gene: .; J gene: TRBJ2-5; clone size: .; V gene: TRBV7-9; CDR3 DNA: TGTGCCAGCAGCGTACAAGAGACCCAGTACTTC; CDR3 protein: CASSVQETQYF
D gene: .; J gene: TRBJ2-3; clone size: few; V gene: TRBV7-3; CDR3 DNA: TGTGCCAGCAGCCTCGCGGGGTTGGGAGATACGCAGTATTTT; CDR3 protein: CASSLAGLGDTQYF
D gene: .; J gene: TRBJ1-2; clone size: .; V gene: TRBV4-1; CDR3 DNA: TGCGCCAGCAGCCATCCGCGTGGTTTAGGGGATGGCTACACCTTC; CDR3 protein: CASSHPRGLGDGYTF
D gene: .; J gene: TRBJ2-1; clone size: .; V gene: TRBV5-6; CDR3 DNA: TGTGCCAGCAGCTTGATCGTGAAGAGCTCCTACAATGAGCAGTTCTTC; CDR3 protein: CASSLIVKSSYNEQFF
D gene: TRBD1; J gene: TRBJ2-1; clone size: .; V gene: TRBV5-8; CDR3 DNA: TGTGCCAGCAGAAAGACAGGGGCCCCCTACAATGAGCAGTTCTTC; CDR3 protein: CASRKTGAPYNEQFF
D gene: TRBD2; J gene: TRBJ2-3; clone size: .; V gene: TRBV24-1; CDR3 DNA: TGTGCCACCAGTGTGCGGGGGGCCACAGATACGCAGTATTTT; CDR3 protein: CATSVRGATDTQYF
D gene: TRBD2; J gene: TRBJ2-3; clone size: .; V gene: TRBV11-2; CDR3 DNA: TGTGCCAGCAGCTTAGGGGTCGGGCGGGGGGTAGATACGCAGTATTTT; CDR3 protein: CASSLGVGRGVDTQYF
D gene: TRBD1; J gene: TRBJ2-7; clone size: .; V gene: TRBV5-5; CDR3 DNA: TGTGCCAGCAGCTTGGGAACCGACAGGGTACGTAACGAGCAGTACTTC; CDR3 protein: CASSLGTDRVRNEQYF
D gene: .; J gene: TRBJ1-5; clone size: .; V gene: TRBV27; CDR3 DNA: TGTGCCAGCAGTTTCGACAGGTCCTCGAATCAGCCCCAGCATTTT; CDR3 protein: CASSFDRSSNQPQHF
D gene: TRBD1; J gene: TRBJ1-4; clone size: .; V gene: TRBV27; CDR3 DNA: TGTGCCAGCAGTCGGAGGACAGGGCGGACTGAAAAACTGTTTTTT; CDR3 protein: CASSRRTGRTEKLFF
D gene: TRBD1; J gene: TRBJ2-1; clone size: .; V gene: TRBV7-9; CDR3 DNA: TGTGCCAGCAGTTCGGGACAGGGGTTCAATGAGCAGTTCTTC; CDR3 protein: CASSSGQGFNEQFF
D gene: TRBD1; J gene: TRBJ2-7; clone size: once; V gene: TRBV29-1; CDR3 DNA: TGCAGCGTTGCCCGGGACAGCTACGAGCAGTACTTC; CDR3 protein: CSVARDSYEQYF
D gene: TRBD1; J gene: TRBJ1-1; clone size: few; V gene: TRBV28; CDR3 DNA: TGTGCCAGCAGTTTTTACAGGGGGCATGAGGCGGCTTTCTTT; CDR3 protein: CASSFYRGHEAAFF
D gene: .; J gene: TRBJ2-1; clone size: .; V gene: TRBV6-5; CDR3 DNA: TGTGCCAGCAGGGGGGGATCCTACAATGAGCAGTTCTTC; CDR3 protein: CASRGGSYNEQFF
D gene: .; J gene: TRBJ1-5; clone size: many; V gene: TRBV15; CDR3 DNA: TGTGCCACCAGCAGGGAACCCGGAGAAGGTGACGGGGAGCCCCAGCATTTT; CDR3 protein: CATSREPGEGDGEPQHF
D gene: .; J gene: TRBJ2-6; clone size: few; V gene: TRBV5-1; CDR3 DNA: TGCGCCAGCAGCCACCCTAGAGGTGGGGCCAACGTCCTGACTTTC; CDR3 protein: CASSHPRGGANVLTF
D gene: TRBD2; J gene: TRBJ2-1; clone size: .; V gene: TRBV19; CDR3 DNA: TGTGCCAGTAGTTTAAGACTAGCGGGGGGCCAACCTATGTACAATGAGCAGTTCTTC; CDR3 protein: CASSLRLAGGQPMYNEQFF
D gene: .; J gene: TRBJ2-7; clone size: .; V gene: TRBV6-5; CDR3 DNA: TGTGCCAGCAGTCCCTCAACGCAGGGTAACTCTCCGCAGTACTTC; CDR3 protein: CASSPSTQGNSPQYF
D gene: TRBD1; J gene: TRBJ1-2; clone size: .; V gene: TRBV3-1/TRBV3-2; CDR3 DNA: TGTGCCAGCAGCCTAAAACAGGGGGTGGGCTATGGCTACACCTTC; CDR3 protein: CASSLKQGVGYGYTF
D gene: .; J gene: TRBJ2-3; clone size: .; V gene: TRBV30; CDR3 DNA: TGTGCCTCAGGGGTGGGGGGGCTCGCAGATACGCAGTATTTT; CDR3 protein: CASGVGGLADTQYF
D gene: TRBD1; J gene: TRBJ2-1; clone size: .; V gene: TRBV6-4; CDR3 DNA: TGTGCCAGCAGTGTGGGACAGGGGGCAATGAATGAGCAGTTCTTC; CDR3 protein: CASSVGQGAMNEQFF
D gene: .; J gene: TRBJ2-2; clone size: once; V gene: TRBV6-4; CDR3 DNA: TGTGCCAGCAGTGAGGGGCATGAAATCGGGGAGCTGTTTTTT; CDR3 protein: CASSEGHEIGELFF
D gene: TRBD1; J gene: TRBJ1-2; clone size: .; V gene: TRBV4-1; CDR3 DNA: TGCGCCAGCAGCCAAGATATGTCCCAGGGGGGAGGCTACACCTTC; CDR3 protein: CASSQDMSQGGGYTF
D gene: .; J gene: TRBJ2-1; clone size: .; V gene: TRBV2; CDR3 DNA: TGTGCCAGCAGTGAATCCTCGTACATCAATGAGCAGTTCTTC; CDR3 protein: CASSESSYINEQFF
D gene: .; J gene: TRBJ1-2; clone size: .; V gene: TRBV27; CDR3 DNA: TGTGCCAGCAGTTTAAGCCCTAACTATGGCTACACCTTC; CDR3 protein: CASSLSPNYGYTF
D gene: .; J gene: TRBJ1-4; clone size: .; V gene: TRBV7-9; CDR3 DNA: TGTGCCAGCAGCCCCCCAGGAGGGGAAAAACTGTTTTTT; CDR3 protein: CASSPPGGEKLFF
D gene: TRBD1; J gene: TRBJ1-3; clone size: .; V gene: TRBV30; CDR3 DNA: TGTGCCTGGAGCGGATATTATCCGCCAGACAGGGCTGGAAACACCATATATTTT; CDR3 protein: CAWSGYYPPDRAGNTIYF
D gene: TRBD2; J gene: TRBJ2-5; clone size: .; V gene: TRBV6-5; CDR3 DNA: TGTGCCACTAGCGGGAGTGAATGGGAGACCCAGTACTTC; CDR3 protein: CATSGSEWETQYF
D gene: .; J gene: TRBJ1-2; clone size: .; V gene: TRBV20-1; CDR3 DNA: TGCAGTGCTAGTAGCTACAGGTTGGACTATGGCTACACCTTC; CDR3 protein: CSASSYRLDYGYTF
D gene: .; J gene: TRBJ2-1; clone size: few; V gene: TRBV7-9; CDR3 DNA: TGTGCCAGCAGCTTAGGTAGCCAGAGCTCCTACAATGAGCAGTTCTTC; CDR3 protein: CASSLGSQSSYNEQFF
D gene: .; J gene: TRBJ2-7; clone size: .; V gene: TRBV5-4; CDR3 DNA: TGTGCCAGCAGCACCCAGACGGACAATCCTCCCTACGAGCAGTACTTC; CDR3 protein: CASSTQTDNPPYEQYF
D gene: TRBD1; J gene: TRBJ2-7; clone size: .; V gene: TRBV11-2; CDR3 DNA: TGTGCCAGCAGCCCTTCCTGGGACAGGCGGCCGAGGTTC; CDR3 protein: CASSPSWDRRPRF
D gene: TRBD2; J gene: TRBJ2-3; clone size: .; V gene: TRBV12-3/TRBV12-4; CDR3 DNA: TGTGCCAGCAGTCTAGGACTAGCGGGGTTTCCTCCTTTT; CDR3 protein: CASSLGLAGFPPF
D gene: .; J gene: TRBJ2-5; clone size: .; V gene: TRBV5-4; CDR3 DNA: TGTGCCAGCAGCCCTCGAGGCCGCCCAGAGACCCAGTACTTC; CDR3 protein: CASSPRGRPETQYF
D gene: .; J gene: TRBJ1-2; clone size: .; V gene: TRBV7-9; CDR3 DNA: TGTGCCAGCATCACCCAGGAGGGGAATAATGGCTACACCTTC; CDR3 protein: CASITQEGNNGYTF
D gene: .; J gene: TRBJ2-2; clone size: few; V gene: TRBV18; CDR3 DNA: TGTGCCAGCTCACCACCAGGGGGGAACACCGGGGAGCTGTTTTTT; CDR3 protein: CASSPPGGNTGELFF
D gene: TRBD2; J gene: TRBJ2-2; clone size: .; V gene: TRBV2; CDR3 DNA: TGTGCCAGCAGTGCTTCGACTAGCGGGAACGCCGGGGAGCTGTTTTTT; CDR3 protein: CASSASTSGNAGELFF
D gene: .; J gene: TRBJ2-1; clone size: once; V gene: TRBV7-8; CDR3 DNA: TGTGCCAGCAGCTTAGAGGAGGGCCTCTTAGGGGAGCAGTTCTTC; CDR3 protein: CASSLEEGLLGEQFF
D gene: .; J gene: TRBJ1-1; clone size: .; V gene: TRBV7-9; CDR3 DNA: TGTGCCAGCAGCTTAGCTGTGGCAGTCCACACTGAAGCTTTCTTT; CDR3 protein: CASSLAVAVHTEAFF
D gene: .; J gene: TRBJ2-2; clone size: few; V gene: TRBV7-3; CDR3 DNA: TGTGCCAGCAGCCCCGGGGGTAGCGGAGGGGAGCTGTTTTTT; CDR3 protein: CASSPGGSGGELFF
D gene: TRBD1; J gene: TRBJ2-7; clone size: .; V gene: TRBV3-1/TRBV3-2; CDR3 DNA: TGTGCCAGCAGCCAAGGAAGGGGGCGCGAGCAGTACTTC; CDR3 protein: CASSQGRGREQYF
D gene: .; J gene: TRBJ1-4; clone size: .; V gene: TRBV7-9; CDR3 DNA: TGTGCCAGCAGCTTAGCGTGGTCAGGGAATGAAAAACTGTTTTTT; CDR3 protein: CASSLAWSGNEKLFF
D gene: .; J gene: TRBJ1-2; clone size: few; V gene: TRBV11-2; CDR3 DNA: TGTGCCAGCAGCACAAGTGGGGGGGGCGTCTATGGCTACACCTTC; CDR3 protein: CASSTSGGGVYGYTF
D gene: .; J gene: TRBJ2-7; clone size: .; V gene: TRBV7-2; CDR3 DNA: TGTGCCAGCAGCCCCCACAGAGAGCAGTACTTC; CDR3 protein: CASSPHREQYF
D gene: .; J gene: TRBJ2-1; clone size: .; V gene: TRBV18; CDR3 DNA: TGTGCCAGCTCACCATTACTAGGAGATTACAATGAGCAGTTCTTC; CDR3 protein: CASSPLLGDYNEQFF
D gene: .; J gene: TRBJ2-2; clone size: .; V gene: TRBV7-9; CDR3 DNA: TGTGCCAGCACCCAAACCGGGGAGCTGTTTTTT; CDR3 protein: CASTQTGELFF
D gene: TRBD2; J gene: TRBJ2-5; clone size: .; V gene: TRBV5-6; CDR3 DNA: TGTGCCAGCAGCTCCCCTGCGGGAGGGCCGCCAGAGACCCAGTACTTC; CDR3 protein: CASSSPAGGPPETQYF
D gene: .; J gene: TRBJ1-4; clone size: .; V gene: TRBV10-2; CDR3 DNA: TGCGCCAGCAGTGAGTCTCTCGAAAAACTGTTTTTT; CDR3 protein: CASSESLEKLFF
D gene: .; J gene: TRBJ2-7; clone size: .; V gene: TRBV10-3; CDR3 DNA: TGTGCCATCAGTGAAGGGGCGGGGCAGGGTTACGAGCAGTACTTC; CDR3 protein: CAISEGAGQGYEQYF
D gene: .; J gene: TRBJ2-3; clone size: once; V gene: TRBV5-5; CDR3 DNA: TGTGCCAGCATTCAGGGCCCAGATACGCAGTATTTT; CDR3 protein: CASIQGPDTQYF
D gene: .; J gene: TRBJ2-2; clone size: once; V gene: TRBV2; CDR3 DNA: TGTGCCAGCAGCCCCGGGGTAGCGAGTCGGAACACCGGGGAGCTGTTTTTT; CDR3 protein: CASSPGVASRNTGELFF
D gene: .; J gene: TRBJ1-5; clone size: .; V gene: TRBV27; CDR3 DNA: TGTGCCAGCAGTTACCTAAGTCCCAACAATCAGCCCCAGCATTTT; CDR3 protein: CASSYLSPNNQPQHF